These T cell receptor beta chains were read from a single sample in a study of T cells in Graves' hyperthyroidism and ophthalmopathy. TCRdb ran MiXCR on the multiplex PCR reads and lists one entry per CDR3 protein. The table shows roughly 640,000 distinct CDR3 sequences, with approximately 16% occurring only once. The sample was blood. The receptor set was obtained from a woman in her thirties or forties with Graves' ophthalmopathy. CDR3s include the opening cysteine and the closing phenylalanine or tryptophan. Each record gives: D gene, V gene, clone size, J gene, CDR3 protein, CDR3 DNA. A D gene is named only where the DNA matches it firmly. Clone size is shown for a subset of rows, as once, few, many or a class of expanded clone.

D: TRBD2; V: TRBV7-2; size: few; J: TRBJ2-4; CDR3: CASSLLGAGGGPAKNIQYF; DNA: TGTGCCAGCAGCTTATTGGGAGCGGGAGGGGGCCCAGCCAAAAACATTCAGTACTTC
D: .; V: TRBV12-3/TRBV12-4; size: few; J: TRBJ2-7; CDR3: CASSLIGYEQYF; DNA: TGTGCCAGCAGTTTAATTGGGTACGAGCAGTACTTC
D: TRBD2; V: TRBV7-9; size: .; J: TRBJ2-5; CDR3: CASSWDPGLANKETQYF; DNA: TGTGCCAGCAGCTGGGACCCGGGACTAGCGAATAAGGAGACCCAGTACTTC
D: .; V: TRBV18; size: .; J: TRBJ1-4; CDR3: CASSPGQRGEKLFF; DNA: TGTGCCAGCTCACCGGGGCAGCGAGGTGAAAAACTGTTTTTT
D: .; V: TRBV28; size: many; J: TRBJ2-5; CDR3: CASSSWDVRGTQYF; DNA: TGTGCCAGCAGTTCATGGGACGTTCGGGGGACCCAGTACTTC
D: TRBD2; V: TRBV11-2; size: many; J: TRBJ2-7; CDR3: CASSSRLAGGNEQYF; DNA: TGTGCCAGCAGCTCCAGACTAGCGGGAGGGAACGAGCAGTACTTC
D: .; V: TRBV19; size: once; J: TRBJ2-7; CDR3: CASSMGGPTYEQYF; DNA: TGTGCCAGTAGTATGGGGGGGCCTACCTACGAGCAGTACTTC
D: TRBD1; V: TRBV4-1; size: .; J: TRBJ2-2; CDR3: CASSLDPGQGAGELFF; DNA: TGCGCCAGCAGCCTCGATCCGGGACAGGGCGCCGGGGAGCTGTTTTTT
D: .; V: TRBV6-1; size: few; J: TRBJ2-7; CDR3: CASSRLSTVWEQYF; DNA: TGTGCCAGCAGCCGCCTTTCGACTGTTTGGGAGCAGTACTTC
D: .; V: TRBV6-1; size: many; J: TRBJ2-3; CDR3: CASSELGGFSTDTQYF; DNA: TGTGCCAGCAGTGAACTCGGCGGGTTTAGCACAGATACGCAGTATTTT
D: .; V: TRBV20-1; size: many; J: TRBJ2-7; CDR3: CSASFQYEQYF; DNA: TGCAGTGCTAGTTTTCAGTACGAGCAGTACTTC
D: .; V: TRBV18; size: few; J: TRBJ1-1; CDR3: CASSPAIARYEAFF; DNA: TGTGCCAGCTCCCCCGCAATAGCTAGATATGAAGCTTTCTTT
D: TRBD1; V: TRBV3-1; size: few; J: TRBJ2-5; CDR3: CASSPSTGGSGETQYF; DNA: TGTGCCAGCAGCCCATCGACAGGGGGTTCGGGGGAGACCCAGTACTTC
D: .; V: TRBV11-2; size: many; J: TRBJ2-7; CDR3: CASSLVRNPHEQYF; DNA: TGTGCCAGCAGCTTAGTTAGAAATCCCCACGAGCAGTACTTC
D: TRBD1; V: TRBV19; size: .; J: TRBJ2-3; CDR3: CASDTGDTDTQYF; DNA: TGTGCCAGTGACACAGGGGACACAGATACGCAGTATTTT
D: .; V: TRBV6-1; size: many; J: TRBJ2-5; CDR3: CASSEGDYRQETQYF; DNA: TGTGCCAGCAGTGAGGGAGACTACCGCCAAGAGACCCAGTACTTC
D: TRBD1; V: TRBV6-2/TRBV6-3; size: many; J: TRBJ1-1; CDR3: CASSYHNRGLGEAFF; DNA: TGTGCCAGCAGTTACCATAACAGGGGGCTCGGTGAAGCTTTCTTT
D: .; V: TRBV2; size: few; J: TRBJ2-6; CDR3: CASRQAGQSSGANVLTF; DNA: TGTGCCAGCAGGCAGGCAGGGCAATCATCTGGGGCCAACGTCCTGACTTTC
D: .; V: TRBV18; size: .; J: TRBJ1-3; CDR3: CASSPTVRGPSSGNTIYF; DNA: TGTGCCAGCTCACCGACCGTTCGGGGACCCTCCTCTGGAAACACCATATATTTT
D: .; V: TRBV19; size: .; J: TRBJ2-7; CDR3: CASSMAGGPCEQYF; DNA: TGTGCCAGTAGTATGGCAGGCGGACCCTGCGAGCAGTACTTC
D: TRBD2; V: TRBV27; size: few; J: TRBJ2-7; CDR3: CASSGTSQSSYEQYF; DNA: TGTGCCAGCAGCGGGACTAGCCAAAGCTCCTACGAGCAGTACTTC
D: .; V: TRBV20-1; size: many; J: TRBJ1-1; CDR3: CSARDRRGTEAFF; DNA: TGCAGTGCTAGAGACAGGAGGGGAACTGAAGCTTTCTTT
D: .; V: TRBV11-2; size: many; J: TRBJ2-1; CDR3: CASSLGVALEQFF; DNA: TGTGCCAGCAGCTTAGGAGTAGCCCTTGAGCAGTTCTTC
D: .; V: TRBV4-2; size: .; J: TRBJ2-7; CDR3: CASSQDTLAALDGYEQYF; DNA: TGTGCCAGCAGCCAAGATACCCTGGCAGCCCTAGACGGATACGAGCAGTACTTC
D: .; V: TRBV6-1; size: few; J: TRBJ2-5; CDR3: CASSWSSGQETQYF; DNA: TGTGCCAGCAGTTGGAGTAGCGGACAAGAGACCCAGTACTTC
D: .; V: TRBV6-1; size: .; J: TRBJ1-4; CDR3: CASNGFYLSTNEKLFF; DNA: TGTGCCAGCAATGGATTTTATCTATCAACTAATGAAAAACTGTTTTTT
D: .; V: TRBV5-8; size: .; J: TRBJ1-1; CDR3: CASSLLSAGNTEAFF; DNA: TGTGCCAGCAGCTTATTATCGGCGGGGAACACTGAAGCTTTCTTT
D: .; V: TRBV20-1; size: few; J: TRBJ2-7; CDR3: CSAQYPGTVTLYEQYF; DNA: TGCAGTGCTCAATACCCCGGGACGGTTACACTTTACGAGCAGTACTTC
D: .; V: TRBV19; size: few; J: TRBJ1-2; CDR3: CASSIAGISYGYTF; DNA: TGTGCCAGTAGTATTGCTGGAATTTCCTATGGCTACACCTTC
D: .; V: TRBV15; size: many; J: TRBJ1-4; CDR3: CATSSYQSGAAERNEKLFF; DNA: TGTGCCACCAGCAGCTACCAATCCGGAGCGGCGGAGAGAAATGAAAAACTGTTTTTT
D: TRBD2; V: TRBV3-1; size: .; J: TRBJ2-7; CDR3: CASSQVTGGGSYEQYF; DNA: TGTGCCAGCAGCCAAGTGACCGGGGGGGGTTCCTACGAGCAGTACTTC
D: .; V: TRBV20-1; size: many; J: TRBJ2-7; CDR3: CSARTPTVKDEQYF; DNA: TGCAGTGCTAGAACCCCGACAGTGAAGGACGAGCAGTACTTC
D: .; V: TRBV4-2; size: few; J: TRBJ1-3; CDR3: CASSLFGGSGNTIYF; DNA: TGTGCCAGCAGCTTGTTCGGCGGCTCTGGAAACACCATATATTTT
D: .; V: TRBV14; size: few; J: TRBJ2-5; CDR3: CASSRLGRTDQETQYF; DNA: TGTGCCAGCAGCCGCCTTGGACGGACTGACCAAGAGACCCAGTACTTC
D: .; V: TRBV4-1; size: few; J: TRBJ2-3; CDR3: CASSQNRATDTQYF; DNA: TGCGCCAGCAGCCAAAACAGGGCGACAGATACGCAGTATTTT
D: .; V: TRBV3-1; size: many; J: TRBJ1-6; CDR3: CASSQDTSYNSPLHF; DNA: TGTGCCAGCAGCCAAGATACATCTTATAATTCACCCCTCCACTTT
D: TRBD1; V: TRBV2; size: many; J: TRBJ2-1; CDR3: CASTRDRGGYEQFF; DNA: TGTGCCAGCACGCGGGACAGGGGGGGGTATGAGCAGTTCTTC
D: .; V: TRBV14; size: few; J: TRBJ2-5; CDR3: CASSQGLRTDGETQYF; DNA: TGTGCCAGCAGCCAAGGACTGCGGACAGATGGAGAGACCCAGTACTTC
D: .; V: TRBV11-2; size: many; J: TRBJ1-2; CDR3: CASSLSGPSVGYTF; DNA: TGTGCCAGCAGCTTATCCGGCCCCTCGGTTGGCTACACCTTC
D: .; V: TRBV7-9; size: few; J: TRBJ2-6; CDR3: CASSSDIASGANVLTF; DNA: TGTGCCAGCAGCTCCGATATCGCCTCTGGGGCCAACGTCCTGACTTTC
D: .; V: TRBV28; size: many; J: TRBJ2-7; CDR3: CASKGILYEQYF; DNA: TGTGCCAGCAAGGGAATACTCTACGAGCAGTACTTC
D: .; V: TRBV5-1; size: once; J: TRBJ1-6; CDR3: CASSWETNENSPLHF; DNA: TGCGCCAGCAGCTGGGAGACAAACGAGAATTCACCCCTCCACTTT
D: .; V: TRBV24-1; size: many; J: TRBJ1-1; CDR3: CATKPTPADSGMNTEAFF; DNA: TGTGCCACCAAACCCACCCCAGCGGACAGTGGGATGAACACTGAAGCTTTCTTT
D: TRBD1; V: TRBV6-2/TRBV6-3; size: few; J: TRBJ2-7; CDR3: CASSPKGQEYEQYF; DNA: TGTGCCAGCAGCCCCAAGGGACAGGAGTACGAGCAGTACTTC
D: .; V: TRBV28; size: many; J: TRBJ1-2; CDR3: CASSPWDAYGYTF; DNA: TGTGCCAGCAGCCCTTGGGACGCCTATGGCTACACCTTC
D: TRBD1; V: TRBV6-2/TRBV6-3; size: many; J: TRBJ1-1; CDR3: CASSLQGVENTEAFF; DNA: TGTGCCAGCAGTTTACAGGGGGTGGAGAACACTGAAGCTTTCTTT